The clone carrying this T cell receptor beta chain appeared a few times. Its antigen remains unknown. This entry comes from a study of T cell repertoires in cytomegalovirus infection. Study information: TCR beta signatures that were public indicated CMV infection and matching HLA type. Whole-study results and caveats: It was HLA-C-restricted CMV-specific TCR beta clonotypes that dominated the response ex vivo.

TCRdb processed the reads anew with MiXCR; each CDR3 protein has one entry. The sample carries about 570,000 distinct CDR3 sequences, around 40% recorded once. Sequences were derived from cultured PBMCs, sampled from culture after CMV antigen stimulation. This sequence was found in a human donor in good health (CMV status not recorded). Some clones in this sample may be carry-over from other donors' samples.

The CDR3 DNA reads TGCAGTGCTACAGGGATTATGGACTACGAGCAGTACTTC. Translated, it gives CSATGIMDYEQYF. The rearrangement joins TRBV20-1 to TRBJ2-7; D possibly corresponds to TRBD1 (5 bases). Looked up from germline, CDR1 is DFQATT and CDR2 is SNEGSKA (reference sequence). CDR3 size: 13 residues. V was clipped by 4 bases and J by 3 bases, with 13 bases between them.